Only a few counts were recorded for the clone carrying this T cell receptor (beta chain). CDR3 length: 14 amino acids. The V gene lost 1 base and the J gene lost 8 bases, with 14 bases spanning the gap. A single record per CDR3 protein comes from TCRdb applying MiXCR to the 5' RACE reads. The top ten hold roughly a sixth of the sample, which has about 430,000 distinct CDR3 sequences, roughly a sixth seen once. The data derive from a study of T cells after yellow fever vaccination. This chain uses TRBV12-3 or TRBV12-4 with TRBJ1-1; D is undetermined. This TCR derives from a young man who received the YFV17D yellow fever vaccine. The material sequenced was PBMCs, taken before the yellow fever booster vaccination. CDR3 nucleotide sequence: TGTGCCAGCAGTTTAGAGGGCCACATCGCAGAAGCTTTCTTT. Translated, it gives CASSLEGHIAEAFF.